Presented here are 32 T cell receptor beta chains from one specimen sequenced in a study of blood T cell repertoires in COVID-19. Method: immunoSEQ multiplex PCR; TCRdb's copy keeps in-frame clones and lacks some. The profile shows under 300,000 clones, more than 65% of them singletons. Source material: PBMCs or T cells enriched from blood (not recorded which). The receptors were gathered from a man aged 50 to 59 who had recovered from COVID-19.

This chain joins TRBV6-4 and TRBJ1-2; 11 nucleotides agree with TRBD1. Trimming took 6 bases from V and 4 from J; bases not matched to a gene: 7. Germline CDR1 is MRHNA and CDR2 is SNTAGT. This CDR3 is built from 15 residues. The CDR3 DNA is TGTGCCAGCAGCCCCGGGACAGGGGGTTTCTATGGCTACACCTTC. Protein product: CASSPGTGGFYGYTF.

This chain joins TRBV4-2 and TRBJ2-7, with 12 bases that match TRBD2. Germline CDR1 LGHNA, CDR2 YNFKEQ. The CDR3 extends over 17 amino acids. V lost 1 base to trimming and J lost 3 bases; unmatched junction nucleotides: 7. Here the CDR3 DNA reads TGTGCCAGCAGCCAAGGGACTAGCGGGAACACAAACTACGAGCAGTACTTC. Protein: CASSQGTSGNTNYEQYF.

The chain joins TRBV30 to TRBJ1-5; a weak D match, TRBD1 (6 bases). V shed 0 bases and J shed 4 bases, with 13 bases lying between them. The CDR3 is 15 amino acids. The germline CDR1 and CDR2 sequences are GTSNPN and SVGIG (reference sequence). CDR3 protein: CAWSVPTGRNQPQHF. CDR3 sequence (DNA): TGTGCCTGGAGTGTACCGACAGGCAGAAATCAGCCCCAGCATTTT. Complete variable domain (other parts from reference TRBV30 and TRBJ1-5): SQTIHQWPATLVQPVGSPLSLECTVEGTSNPNLYWYRQAAGRGLQLLFYSVGIGQISSEVPQNLSASRPQDRQFILSSKKLLLSDSGFYLCAWSVPTGRNQPQHFGDGTRLSIL.

The CDR3 loop is CASSLALAGTEAFF. The CDR3 DNA sequence: TGTGCCAGCAGCTTAGCCCTGGCGGGCACTGAAGCTTTCTTT. The chain joins TRBV7-2 to TRBJ1-1; D gene uncertain. Germline V lookup: CDR1 SGHTA, CDR2 FQGNSA. The CDR3 length is 14 residues. V was shortened by 0 bases and J by 4 bases, with 9 bases between the two germline ends.

This chain uses TRBV10-3 with TRBJ1-1; 7 bases align to TRBD1. Trimming took 8 bases from V and 3 from J; bases not matched to a gene: 12. Germline V gene data show CDR1 as ENHRY and CDR2 as SYGVKD. The CDR3 is 15 residues long. DNA of the CDR3: TGTGCCATCCGCCCGACACGACAGGGAGACACTGAAGCTTTCTTT. This codes for CAIRPTRQGDTEAFF.

In its sample, this clone was seen once. This rearrangement joins TRBV7-9 to TRBJ2-1; 10 bases agree with TRBD2. The CDR3 is 15 residues long. V lost 5 bases and J lost 6; bases outside the gene matches: 7. Germline CDR1 and CDR2: SEHNR and FQNEAQ (reference sequence). The DNA of the CDR3 is TGTGCCAGCAGCCAGATTCGGACTAGCGGCAATGAGCAGTTCTTC. Amino acids: CASSQIRTSGNEQFF.

The chain has TRBV13 and TRBJ2-3; TRBD2 matches 13 bases. The CDR3 spans 17 residues. Germline V gene sequence: CDR1 PRHDT, CDR2 FYEKMQ (reference sequence). J lost 1 base, V lost 5 bases, and 6 bases had no gene match. The CDR3 here is CASSLTSGGGRTDTQYF. Here the CDR3 DNA reads TGTGCCAGCAGCCTCACTAGCGGGGGGGGACGCACAGATACGCAGTATTTT. The complete variable domain, with remaining parts taken from reference TRBV13 and TRBJ2-3, reads AAGVIQSPRHLIKEKRETATLKCYPIPRHDTVYWYQQGPGQDPQFLISFYEKMQSDKGSIPDRFSAQQFSDYHSELNMSSLELGDSALYFCASSLTSGGGRTDTQYFGPGTRLTVL.

The rearrangement joins TRBV28 to TRBJ2-7; possible D gene TRBD2, 5 bases. CDR1 is MDHEN and CDR2 is SYDVKM in the germline V gene. Trimming shortened V by 6 bases and J by 4 bases, and 16 bases separated the two germline ends. The CDR3 has 14 amino acids. The CDR3 loop reads CASSQRGIRYEQYF. In DNA, the CDR3 is TGTGCCAGCAGCCAACGGGGTATCAGGTACGAGCAGTACTTC.

This chain uses TRBV6-4 with TRBJ1-2; a possible D gene is TRBD1 (6 bases). The CDR3 contains 14 residues. V lost 3 bases and J 5 bases, leaving 13 bases between the germline ends. Germline-derived CDR1 and CDR2 are MRHNA and SNTAGT. The CDR3 loop is CASSEGGRGYGYTF. The DNA for the CDR3 is TGTGCCAGCAGTGAGGGGGGGCGCGGGTATGGCTACACCTTC.

V usage is TRBV7-6 and J usage is TRBJ1-1, with D uncertain. The CDR3 is made up of 13 amino acids. Between the trimmed V and J ends, which lost 1 base and 8 bases, there was a span of 11 bases. Germline CDR1 is SGHVS and CDR2 is FNYEAQ. The CDR3 loop is CASSLGRRSEAFF. The CDR3 DNA is TGTGCCAGCAGCTTAGGGAGGAGGTCGGAAGCTTTCTTT.

This chain joins TRBV2 and TRBJ2-1, with 7 positions matching TRBD2. With 6 bases clipped from V and 0 bases from J, the junction kept 8 bases outside the gene matches. Germline loops: CDR1 SNHLY, CDR2 FYNNEI. CDR3 length equals 16 residues. This CDR3 reads CASRVAGVSSYNEQFF. CDR3 in DNA: TGTGCCAGCAGGGTAGCGGGTGTGAGCTCCTACAATGAGCAGTTCTTC.

This clone was counted between two and nine times. The chain carries TRBV13 and TRBJ2-7; 10 bases are a match to TRBD1. The germline gives CDR1 PRHDT, CDR2 FYEKMQ (reference sequence). The V segment lost 4 bases and the J segment 5 bases; nucleotides outside the gene matches: 8. This CDR3 contains 15 residues. CDR3 bases: TGTGCCAGCAGCTCCGGACAGGGGGTAAAGAACGAGCAGTACTTC. It translates to CASSSGQGVKNEQYF.

This clone showed up just once. The V and J genes are TRBV5-1 and TRBJ2-2; 8 positions match TRBD2. Germline V gene lookup returns CDR1 SGHRS and CDR2 YFSETQ. The CDR3 contains 15 residues. Losses at the gene ends were 1 base for V and 3 bases for J; bases not matched to a gene: 2. The CDR3 nucleotides read TGCGCCAGCAGCTTGACGGGAGGGCACACCGGGGAGCTGTTTTTT. This translates into CASSLTGGHTGELFF.

The rearrangement joins TRBV5-4 to TRBJ2-2; TRBD2 matches at 8 bases. J gave up 1 base and V 0 bases, and 2 bases lay outside the gene matches. In germline, CDR1 is SGHNT, CDR2 YYREEE (reference sequence). The CDR3 has 16 amino acids. DNA of the CDR3: TGTGCCAGCAGCTTGGTTGCGGGGGGGAACACCGGGGAGCTGTTTTTT. It is translated as CASSLVAGGNTGELFF.

This clone came up a few times. The CDR3 loop is CASSDSGLAGGKFTGELFF. In DNA form, the CDR3 reads TGCGCCAGCAGTGACTCCGGACTAGCGGGGGGGAAATTCACCGGGGAGCTGTTTTTT. The chain uses TRBV10-2 and TRBJ2-2; the match to TRBD2 covers 15 bases. Germline values: CDR1 WSHSY, CDR2 SAAADI. The V and J ends lost 3 bases and 4 bases, in that order; junction bases with no gene match: 9. CDR3 size: 19 residues.

The chain joins TRBV7-8 to TRBJ1-1, with 7 bases aligning to TRBD1. CDR3 length: 15 residues. Germline V gene data show CDR1 as SGHVS and CDR2 as FQNEAQ. The V and J ends lost 4 bases and 1 base, in that order; junction bases with no gene match: 6. CDR3: CASSSPGTANTEAFF. The CDR3 region has the DNA TGTGCCAGCAGCTCCCCCGGGACAGCGAACACTGAAGCTTTCTTT.

This clone was seen more than once but under ten times. The rearrangement joins TRBV19 to TRBJ2-7, with D tentatively TRBD1 (5 bases). V was trimmed by 5 bases and J by 7 bases, leaving 15 bases between them. CDR1 and CDR2 (germline): LNHDA, SQIVND (reference sequence). CDR3 length: 13 residues. CDR3 residues: CASSPLSQGEQYF. For the CDR3, the DNA is TGTGCCAGTAGTCCTCTATCCCAGGGAGAGCAGTACTTC.

The gene calls are TRBV29-1 and TRBJ1-2; D is uncertain. Germline assignment: CDR1 SQVTM and CDR2 ANQGSEA. V shed 3 bases and J shed 0 bases, with 5 bases lying between them. This CDR3 is built from 12 residues. The CDR3 DNA reads TGCAGCGTTGACAGCGCTAACTATGGCTACACCTTC. Translating gives CSVDSANYGYTF.

The J gene is TRBJ1-4, the V gene TRBV5-1, with D possibly matching TRBD1 (5 bases). Germline V lookup: CDR1 SGHRS, CDR2 YFSETQ. CDR3 length: 15 amino acids. V was trimmed by 4 bases and J by 3 bases, leaving 13 bases between them. The CDR3 nucleotides are TGCGCCAGCAGCCGCCAGGGTTCGGCTAATGAAAAACTGTTTTTT. The encoded protein is CASSRQGSANEKLFF.

Only a few counts were recorded for this clone. V and J are TRBV7-9 and TRBJ1-2, with 9 bases fitting TRBD1. The CDR3 sequence is 16 residues long. Germline CDR1 SEHNR, CDR2 FQNEAQ (reference sequence). V was pared by 5 bases and J by 4 bases, with 11 bases of the junction left unmatched. The CDR3 DNA reads TGTGCCAGCAGCCTGTCTAACCCGGGACAGGGCTATGGCTACACCTTC. This sequence encodes CASSLSNPGQGYGYTF.

The rearrangement uses TRBV27 and TRBJ1-6; D may be TRBD1 (6 bases). The CDR3 extends over 15 amino acids. Germline V CDR1 and CDR2: MNHEY, SMNVEV (reference sequence). With 7 bases removed from V and 4 bases from J, the gap between germline ends came to 14 bases. CDR3 coding DNA: TGTGCCAGCAAAACGACAGGAGTTTATAATTCACCCCTCCACTTT. Translated: CASKTTGVYNSPLHF.

V and J are TRBV30 and TRBJ1-5; 7 positions agree with TRBD1. Germline CDR1 GTSNPN, CDR2 SVGIG (reference sequence). This CDR3 spans 12 amino acids. V lost 1 base and J lost 13; bases outside the gene matches: 7. Here the CDR3 reads CAWSADRETQHF. The CDR3 DNA is TGTGCCTGGAGTGCCGACAGGGAGACTCAGCATTTT.

The rearrangement links TRBV6-2 or TRBV6-3 to TRBJ2-7; 7 bases are a match to TRBD1. The junction had 7 bases not matched to a gene; V was cut back by 6 bases and J by 2 bases. The CDR3 runs to 14 residues. Per the germline V gene, CDR1 is MNHEY and CDR2 is SVGEGT. The DNA for the CDR3 is TGTGCCAGCAGCCACAGGGGCGGAACCTACGAGCAGTACTTC. Translated, it gives CASSHRGGTYEQYF.

The chain carries TRBV10-1 and TRBJ2-7; 9 bases agree with TRBD2. V lost 0 bases and J lost 5; bases outside the gene matches: 5. This CDR3 has 15 amino acids. Germline lookup yields CDR1 WNHNN and CDR2 SYGVQD (reference sequence). This chain's CDR3 is CASSESGSGRNEQYF. CDR3 nucleotide sequence: TGCGCCAGCAGTGAGTCTGGTAGCGGGAGAAACGAGCAGTACTTC.

The chain joins TRBV18 to TRBJ1-1; 12 bases line up with TRBD1. The CDR3 runs to 15 residues. The germline V gene encodes CDR1 KGHSH and CDR2 LQKENI. V lost 4 bases to trimming and J lost 4 bases; unmatched junction nucleotides: 4. CDR3 DNA sequence: TGTGCCAGCTCACGGGACAGGGGGCGGATCACTGAAGCTTTCTTT. Residues: CASSRDRGRITEAFF.

This chain uses TRBV28 with TRBJ1-2; unclear D gene. V was cut by 6 bases and J by 4 bases, with 12 bases left in between. The CDR3 has 13 residues. CDR1 is MDHEN, CDR2 SYDVKM, per germline. The CDR3 protein is CASRPLGSYGYTF. The CDR3 DNA follows: TGTGCCAGCAGACCCCTCGGTTCCTATGGCTACACCTTC.

J is TRBJ1-5 and V is TRBV15; D ambiguous. Germline V gene data show CDR1 as LNHNV and CDR2 as YYDKDF (reference sequence). The CDR3 has 16 amino acids. The V gene lost 0 bases and the J gene lost 2 bases, with 11 bases spanning the gap. CDR3 region: CATSRDEGTRNQPQHF. Written as DNA, the CDR3 is TGTGCCACCAGCAGAGATGAGGGTACGCGCAATCAGCCCCAGCATTTT.

The J gene is TRBJ2-1, the V gene TRBV2; possible D gene TRBD2, 6 bases. Trimming took 6 bases from V and 10 from J, leaving 22 bases between them. The germline CDR1 and CDR2 sequences are SNHLY and FYNNEI. The CDR3 is 15 amino acids. The CDR3, as DNA: TGTGCCAGCAGGAAACCGGGACTTCAACGTGGGGAGCAGTTCTTC. Translated, it gives CASRKPGLQRGEQFF.

The V gene is TRBV4-1, the J gene TRBJ2-7; 8 bases match TRBD1. V lost 4 bases and J lost 6; bases outside the gene matches: 8. Germline CDR1 and CDR2: MGHRA and YSYEKL. CDR3 size: 14 residues. The CDR3 loop is CASSPGTGSGEQYF. The CDR3 DNA is TGCGCCAGCAGCCCAGGGACAGGTTCGGGCGAGCAGTACTTC.

J is TRBJ2-1 and V is TRBV7-9; TRBD2 matches 7 bases. The CDR3 spans 16 residues. V lost 4 bases to trimming and J lost 4 bases; unmatched junction nucleotides: 10. The germline gives CDR1 SEHNR, CDR2 FQNEAQ (reference sequence). Here the CDR3 DNA reads TGTGCCAGCAGCTCCGTGGGCAGGGAGGGATACAATGAGCAGTTCTTC. This gives the protein CASSSVGREGYNEQFF.

V and J are TRBV6-2 or TRBV6-3 and TRBJ2-2; D gene unclear. The length of the CDR3 is 13 residues. Germline loops: CDR1 MNHEY, CDR2 SVGEGT. Trimming removed 1 base at V and 6 bases at J, with 6 bases between. The CDR3 DNA reads TGTGCCAGCAGTTACTATTTCGCCGGGGAGCTGTTTTTT. Protein: CASSYYFAGELFF.

This clone has a single count. The genes are TRBV19 and TRBJ1-1; D call uncertain. The CDR3 contains 13 residues. From germline, CDR1 is LNHDA and CDR2 SQIVND (reference sequence). The V end was cut by 5 bases, the J end by 0 bases, with 7 bases between. CDR3 amino acids: CASSPGVNTEAFF. CDR3 nucleotides: TGTGCCAGTAGTCCCGGGGTGAACACTGAAGCTTTCTTT.